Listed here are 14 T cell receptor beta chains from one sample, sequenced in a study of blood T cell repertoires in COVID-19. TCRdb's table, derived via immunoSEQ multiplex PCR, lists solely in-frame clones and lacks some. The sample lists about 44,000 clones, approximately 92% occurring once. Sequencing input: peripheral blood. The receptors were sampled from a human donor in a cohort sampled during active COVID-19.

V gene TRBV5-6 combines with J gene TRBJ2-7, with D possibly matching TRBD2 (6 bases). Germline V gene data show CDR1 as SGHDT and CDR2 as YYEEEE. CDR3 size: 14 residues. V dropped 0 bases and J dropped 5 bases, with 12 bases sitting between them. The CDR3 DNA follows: TGTGCCAGCAGCTTGGGACTAGTCGAGAACGAGCAGTACTTC. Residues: CASSLGLVENEQYF.

Written as DNA, the CDR3 is TGTGCCACCAGCACCAATCACGACAGAAACACTGAAGCTTTCTTT. Encoded protein: CATSTNHDRNTEAFF. V usage is TRBV15 and J usage is TRBJ1-1; D is perhaps TRBD1 (5 bases). V lost 4 bases and J 2 bases, leaving 14 bases between the germline ends. The CDR3 totals 15 residues. Germline-derived CDR1 and CDR2 are LNHNV and YYDKDF (reference sequence).

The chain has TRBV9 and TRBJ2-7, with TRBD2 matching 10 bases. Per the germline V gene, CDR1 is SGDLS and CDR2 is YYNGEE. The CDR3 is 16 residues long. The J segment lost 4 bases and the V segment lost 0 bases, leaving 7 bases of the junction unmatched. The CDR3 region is CASSVGLAGVVYEQYF. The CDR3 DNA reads TGTGCCAGCAGCGTAGGCCTAGCGGGAGTAGTATACGAGCAGTACTTC.

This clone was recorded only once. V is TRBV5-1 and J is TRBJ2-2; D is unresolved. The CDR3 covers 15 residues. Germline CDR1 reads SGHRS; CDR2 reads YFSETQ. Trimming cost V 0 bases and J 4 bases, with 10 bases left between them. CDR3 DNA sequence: TGCGCCAGCAGCTTGGAGTGGCTGGCCACCGGGGAGCTGTTTTTT. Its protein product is CASSLEWLATGELFF.

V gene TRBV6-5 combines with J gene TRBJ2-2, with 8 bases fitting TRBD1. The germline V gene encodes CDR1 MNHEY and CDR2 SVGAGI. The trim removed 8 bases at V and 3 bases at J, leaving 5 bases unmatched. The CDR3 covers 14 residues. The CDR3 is CASGQGAYTGELFF. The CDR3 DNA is TGTGCCAGCGGGCAGGGGGCCTACACCGGGGAGCTGTTTTTT.

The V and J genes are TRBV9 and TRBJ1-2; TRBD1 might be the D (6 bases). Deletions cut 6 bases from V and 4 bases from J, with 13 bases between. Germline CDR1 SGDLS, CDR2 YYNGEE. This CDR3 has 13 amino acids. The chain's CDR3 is CASTRDRTYGYTF. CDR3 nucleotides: TGTGCCAGCACCCGAGACAGGACCTATGGCTACACCTTC. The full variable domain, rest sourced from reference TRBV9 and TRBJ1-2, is DSGVTQTPKHLITATGQRVTLRCSPRSGDLSVYWYQQSLDQGLQFLIQYYNGEERAKGNILERFSAQQFPDLHSELNLSSLELGDSALYFCASTRDRTYGYTFGSGTRLTVV.

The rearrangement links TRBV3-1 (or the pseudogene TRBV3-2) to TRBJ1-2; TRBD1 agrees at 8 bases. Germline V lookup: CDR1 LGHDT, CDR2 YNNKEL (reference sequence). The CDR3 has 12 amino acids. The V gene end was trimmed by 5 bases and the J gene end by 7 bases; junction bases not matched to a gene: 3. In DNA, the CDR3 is TGTGCCAGCAGCACGCAGGGGGCTGGCTACACCTTC. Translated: CASSTQGAGYTF.

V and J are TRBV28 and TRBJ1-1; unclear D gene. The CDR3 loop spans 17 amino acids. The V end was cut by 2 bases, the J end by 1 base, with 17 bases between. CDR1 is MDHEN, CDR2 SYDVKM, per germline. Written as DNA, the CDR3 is TGTGCCAGCAGTTTAGACATAACCTTGGTAGGGAACACTGAAGCTTTCTTT. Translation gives CASSLDITLVGNTEAFF.

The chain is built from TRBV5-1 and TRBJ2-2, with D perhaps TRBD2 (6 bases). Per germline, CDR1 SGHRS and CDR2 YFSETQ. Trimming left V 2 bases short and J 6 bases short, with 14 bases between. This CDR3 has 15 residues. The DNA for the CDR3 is TGCGCCAGCAGCTTTTTCAGGGAGGAGTCCGGGGAGCTGTTTTTT. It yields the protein CASSFFREESGELFF. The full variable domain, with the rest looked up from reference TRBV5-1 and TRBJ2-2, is KAGVTQTPRYLIKTRGQQVTLSCSPISGHRSVSWYQQTPGQGLQFLFEYFSETQRNKGNFPGRFSGRQFSNSRSEMNVSTLELGDSALYLCASSFFREESGELFFGEGSRLTVL.

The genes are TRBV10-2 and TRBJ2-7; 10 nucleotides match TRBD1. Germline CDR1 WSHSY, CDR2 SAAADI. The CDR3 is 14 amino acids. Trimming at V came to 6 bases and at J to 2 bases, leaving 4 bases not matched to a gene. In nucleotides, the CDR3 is TGCGCCAGCAGGGTCGGGACAGGGGCCTACGAGCAGTACTTC. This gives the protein CASRVGTGAYEQYF.

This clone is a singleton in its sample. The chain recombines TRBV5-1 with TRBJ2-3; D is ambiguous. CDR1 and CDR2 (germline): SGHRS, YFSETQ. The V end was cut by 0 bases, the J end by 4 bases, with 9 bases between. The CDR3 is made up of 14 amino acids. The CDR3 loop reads CASSLASSADTQYF. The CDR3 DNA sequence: TGCGCCAGCAGCTTGGCTAGTTCGGCAGATACGCAGTATTTT. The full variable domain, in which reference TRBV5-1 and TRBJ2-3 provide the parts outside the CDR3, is KAGVTQTPRYLIKTRGQQVTLSCSPISGHRSVSWYQQTPGQGLQFLFEYFSETQRNKGNFPGRFSGRQFSNSRSEMNVSTLELGDSALYLCASSLASSADTQYFGPGTRLTVL.

As DNA, the CDR3 is TGTGCCAGCAGCTTAGACAGACAGCAGCCCCAGCATTTT. This translates into CASSLDRQQPQHF. This chain uses TRBV7-8 with TRBJ1-5; possible D gene TRBD1, 5 bases. V shed 1 base and J shed 7 bases, with 8 bases lying between them. Germline CDR1 reads SGHVS; CDR2 reads FQNEAQ. This CDR3 is built from 13 residues. Based on the CDR3 plus reference TRBV7-8 and TRBJ1-5, the full variable domain is GAGVSQSPRYKVAKRGQDVALRCDPISGHVSLFWYQQALGQGPEFLTYFQNEAQLDKSGLPSDRFFAERPEGSVSTLKIQRTQQEDSAVYLCASSLDRQQPQHFGDGTRLSIL.

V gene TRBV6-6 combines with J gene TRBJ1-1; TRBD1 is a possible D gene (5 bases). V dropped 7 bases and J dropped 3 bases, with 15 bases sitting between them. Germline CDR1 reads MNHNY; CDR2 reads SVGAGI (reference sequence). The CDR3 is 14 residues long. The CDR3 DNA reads TGTGCCAGCAAAACCAGGGCCCAGGACACTGAAGCTTTCTTT. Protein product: CASKTRAQDTEAFF.

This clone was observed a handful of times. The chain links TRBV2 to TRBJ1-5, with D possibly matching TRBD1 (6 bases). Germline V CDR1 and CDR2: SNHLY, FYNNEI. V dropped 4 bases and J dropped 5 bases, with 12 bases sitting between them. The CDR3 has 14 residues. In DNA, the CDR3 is TGTGCCAGCAGTGCTCGGGGGGCAGATCAGCCCCAGCATTTT. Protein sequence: CASSARGADQPQHF.